This record concerns one TCR beta chain sequence. Its specificity is unknown. The sample is drawn from a study of T cell responses to AZD1222 COVID-19 vaccine. Study context: Second doses at about 4 or about 12 weeks were pooled. Broader study findings: Repertoire collection took place solely once the T cell response had peaked. Clonal diversity may have been underestimated, and the donors were mostly white British, with more females than males. Two doses of AZD1222 preceded a rise in Spike-specific TCR breadth and depth.

Sequencing was performed with immunoSEQ multiplex PCR; in TCRdb, only in-frame clones are kept and a portion is missing. The sample lists around 110,000 clones; more than 85% were seen once. The sample in question was peripheral blood, obtained on day 0 of AZD1222 vaccination. The source is an adult in good health.

This CDR3 is CASSKLDVRPGELFF. CDR3 in DNA: TGTGCCAGCTCCAAACTCGATGTCAGACCCGGGGAGCTGTTTTTT. The J gene is TRBJ2-2, the V gene TRBV18, with D uncertain. The CDR3 is 15 residues long. The ends were cut back, 6 bases at V and 6 bases at J, with 17 bases in the middle. The germline gives CDR1 KGHSH, CDR2 LQKENI. The entire variable domain, with the rest obtained from reference TRBV18 and TRBJ2-2, is as follows: NAGVMQNPRHLVRRRGQEARLRCSPMKGHSHVYWYRQLPEEGLKFMVYLQKENIIDESGMPKERFSAEFPKEGPSILRIQQVVRGDSAAYFCASSKLDVRPGELFFGEGSRLTVL.